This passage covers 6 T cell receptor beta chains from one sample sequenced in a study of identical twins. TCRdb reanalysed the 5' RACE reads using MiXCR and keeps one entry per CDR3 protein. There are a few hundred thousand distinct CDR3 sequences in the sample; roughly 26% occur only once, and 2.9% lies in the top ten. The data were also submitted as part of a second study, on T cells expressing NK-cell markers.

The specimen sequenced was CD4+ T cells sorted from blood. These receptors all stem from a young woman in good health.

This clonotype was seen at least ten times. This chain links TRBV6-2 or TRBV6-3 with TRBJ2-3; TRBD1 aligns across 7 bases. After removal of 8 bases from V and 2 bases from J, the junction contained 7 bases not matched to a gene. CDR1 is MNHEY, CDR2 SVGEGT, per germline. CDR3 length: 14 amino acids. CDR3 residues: CASGRQGSTDTQYF. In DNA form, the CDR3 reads TGTGCCAGCGGTCGACAGGGATCCACAGATACGCAGTATTTT.

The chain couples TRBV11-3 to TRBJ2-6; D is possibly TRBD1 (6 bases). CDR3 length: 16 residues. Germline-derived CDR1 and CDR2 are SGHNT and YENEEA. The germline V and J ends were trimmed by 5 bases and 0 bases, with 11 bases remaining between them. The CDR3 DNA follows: TGTGCCAGCAGCCTCTTAGGGGGCTCTGGGGCCAACGTCCTGACTTTC. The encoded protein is CASSLLGGSGANVLTF.

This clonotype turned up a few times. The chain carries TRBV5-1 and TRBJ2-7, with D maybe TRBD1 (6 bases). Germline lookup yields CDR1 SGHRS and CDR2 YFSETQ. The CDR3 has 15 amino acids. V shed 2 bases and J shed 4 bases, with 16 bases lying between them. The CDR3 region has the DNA TGCGCCAGCAGCTTCTCGAGGGGGATTTTGTACGAGCAGTACTTC. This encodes CASSFSRGILYEQYF.

CDR3 nucleotide sequence: TGTGCCAGCAGCCCCCAGCTCTTCGGGGAGACCCAGTACTTC. Translating it yields CASSPQLFGETQYF. V and J are TRBV7-9 and TRBJ2-5; D unresolved. This CDR3 comprises 14 residues. Germline lookup yields CDR1 SEHNR and CDR2 FQNEAQ (reference sequence). V was cut by 5 bases and J by 5 bases, with 15 bases left in between.

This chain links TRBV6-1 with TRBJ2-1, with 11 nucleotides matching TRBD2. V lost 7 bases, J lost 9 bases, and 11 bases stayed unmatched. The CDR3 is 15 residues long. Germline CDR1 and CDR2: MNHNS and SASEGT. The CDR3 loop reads CASIRNSGRGGEQFF. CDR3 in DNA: TGTGCCAGCATCAGAAATAGCGGGAGGGGGGGTGAGCAGTTCTTC.

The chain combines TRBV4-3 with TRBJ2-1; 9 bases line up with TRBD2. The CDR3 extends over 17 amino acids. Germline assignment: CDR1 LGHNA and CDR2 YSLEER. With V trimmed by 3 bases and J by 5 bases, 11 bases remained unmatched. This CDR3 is CASSQYGSTSGDNEQFF. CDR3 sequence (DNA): TGCGCCAGCAGCCAGTACGGCTCGACTAGCGGTGACAATGAGCAGTTCTTC.